This entry features one T cell receptor (beta chain) sequence. Its antigen remains unidentified. The data were obtained in a study of T-cell reconstitution after alpha-beta-depleted transplantation in children. Study results and caveats: By about two months after transplant, alpha-beta T cells reportedly arose from several hundred graft clones that had expanded. Recipient T cells and thymic progenitors that survived were the source of the high TCRbeta diversity seen at day 60 in some patients. At one year after transplant, newly produced T cells mostly accounted for T-cell counts and diversity.

CDR1 and CDR2 from the germline V gene are MGHRA and YSYEKL. The CDR3 loop spans 16 amino acids. J was trimmed by 5 bases and V by 6 bases; bases with no gene match: 7. For TCRbeta, the library was prepared with unique molecular identifiers. TCRdb called the PCR reads again in MiXCR, with one record for every CDR3 protein. The table has 300,000 to 350,000 distinct CDR3 sequences, approximately 23% seen once. This clonotype was obtained from a male patient between 10 and 17 years old who had a stem cell transplant for acute lymphoblastic leukemia, so the T cells may come from the graft donor. V gene TRBV4-1 combines with J gene TRBJ2-2, with 12 positions matching TRBD1. The sequencing here drew on PBMCs, mostly from graft donor cells, taken 180 days after TCRalphabeta/CD19-depleted stem cell transplant. The CDR3 is CASREGQGAGTGELFF. The DNA for the CDR3 is TGCGCCAGCAGAGAGGGACAGGGGGCGGGAACCGGGGAGCTGTTTTTT.